This T cell receptor beta chain was recorded in a study of a mutant IDH1 vaccine in newly diagnosed glioma. Across the study: Either 4-6 weeks after radiotherapy alone or alongside temozolomide, vaccination was begun.

Points on this clone: As yet, its antigen is unknown.

There are 14 residues in the CDR3. The ends were cut back, 3 bases at V and 8 bases at J, with 13 bases in the middle. The germline V gene encodes CDR1 MNHNS and CDR2 SASEGT. The assay was immunoSEQ multiplex PCR, and TCRdb's table has in-frame clones only and misses some. The table includes about 56,000 clones, roughly 80% detected once. Time point indicated: week 47, end of study. Vaccination used 300 ug of mutant IDH1 20-mer peptide per dose, with topical imiquimod. Donors had new IDH1-mutant astrocytomas of WHO grade 3 or 4 (ATRX-lost). The receptor comes from a woman between 50 and 59 years old with glioma. The rearrangement uses TRBV6-1 and TRBJ1-4, with D tentatively TRBD1 (5 bases). The specimen comprised PBMCs, sampled from a glioma patient whose treatment included an IDH1 peptide vaccine. CDR3 in amino acids: CASSEQGRSEKLFF. The CDR3 bases are TGTGCCAGCAGTGAGCAGGGACGTTCGGAAAAACTGTTTTTT.